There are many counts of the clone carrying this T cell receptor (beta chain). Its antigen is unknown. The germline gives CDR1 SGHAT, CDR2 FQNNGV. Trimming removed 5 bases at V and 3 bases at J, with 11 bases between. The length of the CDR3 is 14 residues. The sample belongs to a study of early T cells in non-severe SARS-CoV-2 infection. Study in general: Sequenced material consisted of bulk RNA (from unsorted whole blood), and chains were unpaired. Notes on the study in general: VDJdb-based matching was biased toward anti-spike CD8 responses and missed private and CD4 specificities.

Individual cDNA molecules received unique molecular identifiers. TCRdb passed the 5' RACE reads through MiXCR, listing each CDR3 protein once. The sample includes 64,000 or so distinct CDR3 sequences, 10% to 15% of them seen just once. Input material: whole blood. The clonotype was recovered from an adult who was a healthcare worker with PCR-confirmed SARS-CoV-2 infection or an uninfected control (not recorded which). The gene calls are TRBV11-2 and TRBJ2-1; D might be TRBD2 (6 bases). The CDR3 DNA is TGTGCCAGCAGCCTCCTGGGACTCTACAATGAGCAGTTCTTC. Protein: CASSLLGLYNEQFF.